Listed below are T cell receptor beta chains from one sample, sequenced in a study of PD-L1 blockade in urothelial cancer. Sequencing was performed with immunoSEQ multiplex PCR; in TCRdb, only in-frame clones are kept and a portion is missing. The data show 70,000 or so clones, with 85% to 90% seen just once and roughly 3.2% held by the top ten. The source was PBMCs, collected around atezolizumab (anti-PD-L1) treatment. The source is a man in his sixties with urothelial cancer. CDR3s include the opening cysteine and the closing phenylalanine or tryptophan. The order of the fields is V gene, CDR3 protein.

TRBV4-1 CASSQDSRGGQPQHF
TRBV19 CASSIGASAGGNTIYF
TRBV6-1 CASSEGLGAGLWEQYF
TRBV2 CASSEGERGGWTEAFF
TRBV14 CASSQDRGLTAFF
TRBV6-6 CASRKERAGTDTQYF
TRBV18 CASSPTAYNEQFF
TRBV4-1 CASSHHARESNEQFF
TRBV29-1 CSVVSAGFYEQYF
TRBV19 CASSISSGVDEQFF
TRBV10-2 CASSDFGLGGATEAFF